One and the same sample provided the 26 T cell receptor beta chains below, sequenced in a study of blood T cell repertoires in COVID-19. The assay was immunoSEQ multiplex PCR, and TCRdb's table has in-frame clones only and misses some. The data show roughly 120,000 clones, about 83% seen once. Sequenced: peripheral blood. These receptors were collected from a human donor in a cohort sampled during active COVID-19.

The chain recombines TRBV7-9 with TRBJ2-3; perhaps TRBD1 as D (6 bases). Germline CDR1 reads SEHNR; CDR2 reads FQNEAQ (reference sequence). V was shortened by 1 base and J by 1 base, with 9 bases between the two germline ends. The CDR3 has 15 amino acids. The CDR3: CASSLGSGGTDTQYF. As DNA, the CDR3 is TGTGCCAGCAGCTTAGGGTCAGGGGGCACAGATACGCAGTATTTT.

V usage is TRBV7-3 and J usage is TRBJ2-3; the D gene is possibly TRBD2 (6 bases). With 2 bases removed from V and 0 bases from J, the gap between germline ends came to 9 bases. This CDR3 region has 15 residues. Germline-derived CDR1 and CDR2 are SGHTA and FQGTGA. The CDR3 coding sequence is TGTGCCAGCAGCTTAGTGGGGGGAAGCACAGATACGCAGTATTTT. Translated, it gives CASSLVGGSTDTQYF.

The genes are TRBV2 and TRBJ2-7, with 9 bases fitting TRBD1. The germline V gene has CDR1 SNHLY and CDR2 FYNNEI. The CDR3 sequence is 14 residues long. V shed 3 bases and J 5 bases; nucleotides not matched to a gene: 5. The CDR3 sequence is CASSEYRGLNEQYF. The DNA of the CDR3 is TGTGCCAGCAGTGAGTACAGGGGGCTGAACGAGCAGTACTTC.

The chain combines TRBV7-9 with TRBJ2-1; a weak D match, TRBD1 (5 bases). CDR3 length: 16 residues. Trimming pared 1 base from V and 11 bases from J, leaving 21 bases between. Germline V gene data show CDR1 as SEHNR and CDR2 as FQNEAQ (reference sequence). The DNA for the CDR3 is TGTGCCAGCAGCTTAGATCCAGGGTCGAGATCAATGAAGCAGTTCTTC. It translates to CASSLDPGSRSMKQFF. Full variable domain (rest looked up from reference TRBV7-9 and TRBJ2-1): DTGVSQNPRHKITKRGQNVTFRCDPISEHNRLYWYRQTLGQGPEFLTYFQNEAQLEKSRLLSDRFSAERPKGSFSTLEIQRTEQGDSAMYLCASSLDPGSRSMKQFFGPGTRLTVL.

The V and J genes are TRBV27 and TRBJ2-1; 8 bases are a match to TRBD2. The CDR3 loop spans 15 amino acids. The germline CDR1 and CDR2 sequences are MNHEY and SMNVEV (reference sequence). Germline trimming cut 3 bases from V and 7 bases from J; bases unmatched to any gene: 8. The chain's CDR3 is CASSFSGTLVNEQFF. The DNA for the CDR3 is TGTGCCAGCAGTTTTAGCGGGACCCTTGTGAATGAGCAGTTCTTC.

The chain carries TRBV6-5 and TRBJ1-2, with 7 bases lining up with TRBD1. Germline CDR1 MNHEY, CDR2 SVGAGI. There are 16 residues in the CDR3. V shed 4 bases and J 0 bases; nucleotides not matched to a gene: 8. The CDR3, as DNA: TGTGCCAGCAGTTCACCGGGACAGCCTTCTAACTATGGCTACACCTTC. It encodes CASSSPGQPSNYGYTF.

V gene TRBV28 combines with J gene TRBJ2-7, with TRBD2 matching 7 bases. With 2 bases clipped from V and 3 bases from J, the junction kept 4 bases outside the gene matches. The CDR3 is 14 residues long. Germline values: CDR1 MDHEN, CDR2 SYDVKM. CDR3 in DNA: TGTGCCAGCAGTTTACTCGGACTAGTCTACGAGCAGTACTTC. This translates into CASSLLGLVYEQYF.

As to this clone: Other DNA sequences in this specimen translate into the identical CDR3. V and J are TRBV28 and TRBJ2-3; TRBD2 aligns across 11 bases. Per the germline V gene, CDR1 is MDHEN and CDR2 is SYDVKM. This CDR3 contains 15 residues. Trimming cost V 3 bases and J 4 bases; bases outside gene matches: 3. CDR3 protein: CASSFLAGGPDTQYF. The CDR3, as DNA: TGTGCCAGCAGTTTCTTAGCGGGAGGGCCAGATACGCAGTATTTT.

This clone was observed a handful of times. The chain couples TRBV4-3 to TRBJ2-7; 10 positions match TRBD2. Trimming took 1 base from V and 1 from J; bases not matched to a gene: 13. CDR3 size: 19 residues. Germline CDR1 reads LGHNA; CDR2 reads YSLEER. CDR3 protein: CASSQGYPSGRGLSYEQYF. CDR3 in DNA: TGCGCCAGCAGCCAAGGCTACCCTAGCGGGAGAGGGCTATCCTACGAGCAGTACTTC.

This chain connects TRBV6-6 to TRBJ2-7; 12 nucleotides agree with TRBD2. The CDR3 length is 14 residues. J lost 13 bases, V lost 4 bases, and 11 bases had no gene match. Per the germline V gene, CDR1 is MNHNY and CDR2 is SVGAGI (reference sequence). CDR3 bases: TGTGCCAGCAGTTGGACTAGCGGGAAGGTACTTCTCTACTTC. Amino acids: CASSWTSGKVLLYF.

The chain combines TRBV7-3 with TRBJ2-5; the D gene is possibly TRBD2 (7 bases). The CDR3 length is 14 residues. Germline loops: CDR1 SGHTA, CDR2 FQGTGA. V was shortened by 3 bases and J by 5 bases, with 13 bases between the two germline ends. DNA of the CDR3: TGTGCCAGCAGCTTTTATGGGAGGGGGGAGACCCAGTACTTC. Its translation is CASSFYGRGETQYF.

The rearrangement links TRBV5-4 to TRBJ2-3, with 12 bases lining up with TRBD2. The CDR3 consists of 17 residues. The trim removed 2 bases at V and 5 bases at J, leaving 9 bases unmatched. Germline loops: CDR1 SGHNT, CDR2 YYREEE (reference sequence). The CDR3 here is CASSLLAGGLGGDTQYF. CDR3 DNA: TGTGCCAGCAGCTTACTAGCGGGAGGCCTTGGAGGAGATACGCAGTATTTT.

The chain combines TRBV4-1 with TRBJ2-4, with D possibly being TRBD2 (7 bases). V lost 0 bases and J 5 bases, leaving 17 bases between the germline ends. The CDR3 covers 17 residues. Germline-derived CDR1 and CDR2 are MGHRA and YSYEKL. The CDR3 loop reads CASSQERGSGGENIQYF. The CDR3 region has the DNA TGCGCCAGCAGCCAAGAACGGGGGTCGGGGGGCGAAAACATTCAGTACTTC.

This chain uses TRBV5-4 with TRBJ2-7; 9 bases line up with TRBD2. Germline CDR1 and CDR2: SGHNT and YYREEE (reference sequence). The CDR3 runs 15 residues. The J segment lost 1 base and the V segment lost 2 bases, leaving 4 bases of the junction unmatched. The DNA of the CDR3 is TGTGCCAGCAGCTTTGCTAGCGGGGCATCCTACGAGCAGTACTTC. It encodes CASSFASGASYEQYF. Using reference TRBV5-4 and TRBJ2-7 for the parts outside the CDR3, the full variable domain is ETGVTQSPTHLIKTRGQQVTLRCSSQSGHNTVSWYQQALGQGPQFIFQYYREEENGRGNFPPRFSGLQFPNYSSELNVNALELDDSALYLCASSFASGASYEQYFGPGTRLTVT.

This rearrangement joins TRBV6-1 to TRBJ1-2, with 7 bases aligning to TRBD1. This CDR3 region has 16 residues. V gave up 1 base and J gave up 1 base; unmatched junction bases: 6. From germline, CDR1 is MNHNS and CDR2 SASEGT. CDR3 residues: CASSEGGTANNYGYTF. CDR3 DNA: TGTGCCAGCAGTGAAGGAGGGACAGCGAATAACTATGGCTACACCTTC.

The chain couples TRBV5-5 to TRBJ2-1; 10 nucleotides agree with TRBD2. The CDR3 is 15 amino acids. CDR1 is SGHKS, CDR2 YYEKEE, per germline (reference sequence). Trimming took 4 bases from V and 6 from J; bases not matched to a gene: 7. The CDR3 region has the DNA TGTGCCAGCAGCCTACTAGCGGGACTTCCCAATGAGCAGTTCTTC. This codes for CASSLLAGLPNEQFF.

The chain recombines TRBV4-1 with TRBJ2-1, with 15 bases matching TRBD2. The CDR3 covers 18 residues. After removal of 6 bases from V and 3 bases from J, the junction contained 9 bases not matched to a gene. Germline CDR1 and CDR2: MGHRA and YSYEKL. This CDR3 is CASSLGTSGRKIYNEQFF. The CDR3 DNA sequence: TGCGCCAGCAGTCTCGGGACTAGCGGGAGGAAAATCTACAATGAGCAGTTCTTC.

This chain links TRBV19 with TRBJ1-5; 9 bases match TRBD1. CDR1 and CDR2 from the germline V gene are LNHDA and SQIVND (reference sequence). The ends lost 7 bases at V and 2 bases at J; junction bases unmatched: 18. This CDR3 has 19 amino acids. In DNA form, the CDR3 reads TGTGCCAGTATGGTTCGGCCCGGAGACGGGACAGGGCGCAATCAGCCCCAGCATTTT. Its protein product is CASMVRPGDGTGRNQPQHF.

The chain combines TRBV2 with TRBJ2-1; TRBD2 matches 8 bases. The CDR3 is 14 residues long. Per the germline V gene, CDR1 is SNHLY and CDR2 is FYNNEI. Trimming at V came to 7 bases and at J to 5 bases, leaving 7 bases not matched to a gene. CDR3 protein: CASTGLAGNNEQFF. CDR3 bases: TGTGCCAGCACGGGGCTAGCGGGCAACAATGAGCAGTTCTTC.

The chain recombines TRBV4-1 with TRBJ2-1, with 7 positions matching TRBD2. CDR1 MGHRA and CDR2 YSYEKL come from the germline V gene. CDR3 length: 18 residues. The V segment lost 0 bases and the J segment 2 bases; nucleotides outside the gene matches: 10. The CDR3 bases are TGCGCCAGCAGCCAAGATCGGGGAGGGGCCAGAGCCTACAATGAGCAGTTCTTC. It codes for CASSQDRGGARAYNEQFF.

The chain recombines TRBV5-1 with TRBJ1-2, with D unresolved. V was shortened by 5 bases and J by 6 bases, with 17 bases between the two germline ends. The CDR3 length is 14 residues. In germline, CDR1 is SGHRS, CDR2 YFSETQ. This CDR3 is CASRRGAGTDGYTF. In nucleotides, the CDR3 is TGCGCCAGCAGGCGGGGTGCGGGTACGGATGGCTACACCTTC.

The chain employs TRBV5-6 and TRBJ2-7; D is possibly TRBD2 (6 bases). CDR3 size: 15 residues. Looked up from germline, CDR1 is SGHDT and CDR2 is YYEEEE. Trimming left V 4 bases short and J 3 bases short, with 17 bases between. The chain's CDR3 is CASSPRAGFFYEQYF. The CDR3 nucleotides are TGTGCCAGCAGCCCGAGGGCGGGGTTTTTCTACGAGCAGTACTTC.

The chain joins TRBV28 to TRBJ1-6, with a tentative D call TRBD1 (5 bases). V was clipped by 6 bases and J by 9 bases, with 12 bases between them. This CDR3 spans 13 amino acids. Germline V gene data show CDR1 as MDHEN and CDR2 as SYDVKM. DNA for the CDR3: TGTGCCAGCAGGCGGGGGTTAGGTTCACCCCTCCACTTT. Translated, it gives CASRRGLGSPLHF.

CDR3 DNA sequence: TGTGCCAGCAGTGGGGGGTCAGATACGCAGTATTTT. It yields the protein CASSGGSDTQYF. The rearrangement links TRBV7-2 to TRBJ2-3; tentatively, D is TRBD2 (6 bases). With 6 bases removed from V and 4 bases from J, the gap between germline ends came to 8 bases. The CDR3 is 12 amino acids. Germline V gives CDR1 SGHTA, CDR2 FQGNSA.

This chain uses TRBV7-2 with TRBJ2-6, with 9 nucleotides matching TRBD1. V dropped 2 bases and J dropped 0; count of bases not matched to a gene: 2. Germline CDR1 is SGHTA and CDR2 is FQGNSA. This CDR3 is built from 17 residues. The DNA for the CDR3 is TGTGCCAGCAGCTTAAGGACAGGGGTCTCTGGGGCCAACGTCCTGACTTTC. Encoded protein: CASSLRTGVSGANVLTF.

The CDR3 DNA sequence: TGTGCCAGCAGCAAAGGGACTAGCGGGACCCTCAGGGCTAGCAATGAGCAGTTCTTC. It codes for CASSKGTSGTLRASNEQFF. The chain employs TRBV21-1 and TRBJ2-1; the D segment call TRBD2 is taken from the table without a DNA check. TRBV21-1 counts as a pseudogene. This CDR3 is 19 amino acids long.